This T cell receptor beta chain was sequenced in a study of shared clonotypes between healthy human individuals. Study in general: Three CD4 naive, three CD4 memory, two CD8 naive and one CD8 memory plate were used per donor. Study findings and constraints: A limitation of the genetic and exposure-history diversity represented arose from few donors. The authors expected sequencing depth to affect clonotype sharing among donors.

Concerning this clone: Its antigen is currently unknown.

Profiled with immunoSEQ multiplex PCR; TCRdb holds only in-frame clones, not every one. The repertoire holds roughly 2.2 million clones, more than 80% seen once, with 0.39% in the top ten. In germline, CDR1 is MDHEN, CDR2 SYDVKM. V was pared by 5 bases and J by 13 bases, with 8 bases between. This CDR3 has 10 amino acids. The material sequenced was naive CD4+ T cells from PBMCs. Described subset: CD45RA+ positively selected. The sequence came from a man between 18 and 29 years old in good health. Some clones in this sample may be carry-over from other donors' samples. The chain has TRBV28 and TRBJ2-2; D is unresolved. Here the CDR3 reads CASSHRGLFF. Here the CDR3 DNA reads TGTGCCAGCAGTCACCGAGGGCTGTTTTTT. The variable domain in full, completed from reference TRBV28 and TRBJ2-2, reads DVKVTQSSRYLVKRTGEKVFLECVQDMDHENMFWYRQDPGLGLRLIYFSYDVKMKEKGDIPEGYSVSREKKERFSLILESASTNQTSMYLCASSHRGLFFGEGSRLTVL.